The present entry profiles one T cell receptor beta chain with its context. Its specificity is unknown. The TCR beta CDR3 regions underwent amplification using RNA transcripts as the source. HTBI primers drove first-round RT-PCR of the TCR CDR3. Via MiXCR, TCRdb re-called the multiplex PCR reads, giving one row per CDR3 protein. The sample yields roughly 800,000 distinct CDR3 sequences, around 39% seen once. The sample is drawn from a study of T cells in Graves' hyperthyroidism and ophthalmopathy. Regarding the study as a whole: Ophthalmopathy onset followed model prediction by a median about six months.

Germline V gene sequence: CDR1 SGHAT, CDR2 FQNNGV. Germline trimming cut 4 bases from V and 4 bases from J; bases unmatched to any gene: 9. The CDR3 is 15 residues long. The chain links TRBV11-2 to TRBJ1-2; TRBD1 matches 7 bases. Material: blood. The receptor comes from a man between 18 and 35 years old with Graves' hyperthyroidism. The DNA for the CDR3 is TGTGCCAGCAGCTCAGGTCAGGGGGAGCTCTATGGCTACACCTTC. Residues: CASSSGQGELYGYTF.